Shown below are 30 T cell receptor beta chains from a single sample sequenced in a study of blood T cell repertoires in COVID-19. Using immunoSEQ multiplex PCR, the repertoire was profiled, and TCRdb retains in-frame clones only, with some absent. The sample has about 250,000 clones; 86% are singletons. The sequenced sample was peripheral blood. These receptors were obtained from a woman aged 60 to 75 who had recovered from COVID-19.

This chain links TRBV6-5 with TRBJ1-5; 7 bases map to TRBD1. The CDR3 totals 13 residues. CDR1 is MNHEY and CDR2 is SVGAGI in the germline V gene. The ends lost 6 bases at V and 9 bases at J; junction bases unmatched: 8. CDR3 DNA sequence: TGTGCCAGCAGAGGACAGGTCGACCGGCCCCAGCATTTT. Translation: CASRGQVDRPQHF.

V gene TRBV5-4 combines with J gene TRBJ1-1; TRBD1 aligns across 9 bases. CDR1 is SGHNT, CDR2 YYREEE, per germline (reference sequence). The length of the CDR3 is 16 residues. V shed 4 bases and J 4 bases; nucleotides not matched to a gene: 11. The CDR3 is CASSTPGQGHVTEAFF. The DNA for the CDR3 is TGTGCCAGCAGCACACCGGGACAGGGCCATGTCACTGAAGCTTTCTTT.

The V gene is TRBV4-1, the J gene TRBJ1-5; TRBD1 is a possible D gene (5 bases). Germline CDR1 MGHRA, CDR2 YSYEKL. The CDR3 contains 15 residues. V was clipped by 4 bases and J by 2 bases, with 12 bases between them. CDR3 bases: TGCGCCAGCAGCCGCCAGGGTTTCGGCAATCAGCCCCAGCATTTT. It yields the protein CASSRQGFGNQPQHF.

The V and J genes are TRBV20-1 and TRBJ1-1; TRBD1 aligns across 8 bases. J was trimmed by 11 bases and V by 5 bases; bases with no gene match: 7. The CDR3 totals 11 residues. Germline V gene sequence: CDR1 DFQATT, CDR2 SNEGSKA (reference sequence). CDR3 region: CSALRQGKAFF. CDR3 nucleotides: TGCAGTGCTCTTAGACAGGGGAAGGCTTTCTTT.

In regard to this clone: Just one base apart from a much larger clone, this may be a read error. The same CDR3 also results from other DNA sequences found in this sample. The V and J genes are TRBV3-1 (or the pseudogene TRBV3-2) and TRBJ2-2, with unresolved D. Per the germline V gene, CDR1 is LGHDT and CDR2 is YNNKEL (reference sequence). The CDR3 totals 11 residues. V was cut by 6 bases and J by 4 bases, with 3 bases left in between. The chain's CDR3 is CASSLTGELFF. CDR3 DNA: TGTGCCAGCAGTCTCACCGGGGAGCTGTTTTTT.

V is TRBV7-3 and J is TRBJ2-2, with 9 nucleotides matching TRBD2. V was pared by 3 bases and J by 6 bases, with 5 bases of the junction left unmatched. The CDR3 contains 15 residues. Germline V lookup: CDR1 SGHTA, CDR2 FQGTGA. The CDR3 here is CASSFGTSWAGELFF. The CDR3 coding sequence is TGTGCCAGCAGCTTTGGGACTAGCTGGGCCGGGGAGCTGTTTTTT.

V gene TRBV11-3 combines with J gene TRBJ2-1; tentative D call: TRBD2 (6 bases). The CDR3 consists of 13 residues. Germline V gene lookup returns CDR1 SGHNT and CDR2 YENEEA. Trimming cost V 1 base and J 9 bases, with 10 bases left between them. The DNA of the CDR3 is TGTGCCAGCAGCTTAGGGCTGCGGGGTGAGCAGTTCTTC. This codes for CASSLGLRGEQFF.

CDR3 in amino acids: CASSPGTGVYEQYF. The DNA of the CDR3 is TGTGCCAGCAGTCCGGGGACAGGGGTCTACGAGCAGTACTTC. The chain joins TRBV2 to TRBJ2-7, with 10 bases lining up with TRBD1. V shed 5 bases, J shed 3 bases, and the junction held 4 bases outside the gene matches. This CDR3 is 14 amino acids long. Per the germline V gene, CDR1 is SNHLY and CDR2 is FYNNEI.

The chain joins TRBV7-8 to TRBJ1-6; D is uncertain. Per the germline V gene, CDR1 is SGHVS and CDR2 is FQNEAQ. This CDR3 has 13 amino acids. V lost 10 bases, J lost 11 bases, and 18 bases lay in between. The CDR3 region has the DNA TGTGCCACCGGGGATGGGCGGAGCGCACCCCTCCACTTT. The encoded protein is CATGDGRSAPLHF.

The chain carries TRBV6-1 and TRBJ1-4, with D uncertain. Trimming shortened V by 1 base and J by 2 bases, and 14 bases separated the two germline ends. The germline gives CDR1 MNHNS, CDR2 SASEGT. The CDR3 has 17 amino acids. CDR3 loop: CASSEERRTSTNEKLFF. The DNA of the CDR3 is TGTGCCAGCAGTGAAGAAAGGAGGACCTCTACTAATGAAAAACTGTTTTTT.

This rearrangement joins TRBV6-1 to TRBJ1-2; D is unclear. V was clipped by 3 bases and J by 5 bases, with 13 bases between them. CDR3 size: 14 residues. Per germline, CDR1 MNHNS and CDR2 SASEGT. The CDR3 sequence is CASSELLDPYGYTF. DNA for the CDR3: TGTGCCAGCAGTGAGCTCCTAGACCCTTATGGCTACACCTTC.

This chain joins TRBV14 and TRBJ1-4; 7 bases line up with TRBD1. Per germline, CDR1 SGHDN and CDR2 FVKESK. The CDR3 totals 16 residues. Unmatched junction bases numbered 5, after V lost 4 bases and J lost 0 bases. The CDR3 region has the DNA TGTGCCAGCAGCCCCATAGGGACAGCAACTAATGAAAAACTGTTTTTT. Amino acids: CASSPIGTATNEKLFF.

This chain links TRBV27 with TRBJ1-5; D gene unclear. V was pared by 6 bases and J by 2 bases, with 20 bases between. CDR3 size: 17 residues. CDR1 MNHEY and CDR2 SMNVEV come from the germline V gene (reference sequence). In nucleotides, the CDR3 is TGTGCCAGCAGATCCCGTACCGGTTTAATGGGCAATCAGCCCCAGCATTTT. This sequence encodes CASRSRTGLMGNQPQHF.

This clone has a single count. CDR3 nucleotide sequence: TGTGCCAGTAGTATAGAAGTGCAGGGCATTCAGTACTTC. This sequence encodes CASSIEVQGIQYF. This sequence joins TRBV19 and TRBJ2-4; D possibly corresponds to TRBD1 (5 bases). This CDR3 has 13 residues. The germline V and J ends were trimmed by 0 bases and 9 bases, with 9 bases remaining between them. Germline values: CDR1 LNHDA, CDR2 SQIVND (reference sequence).

The chain is built from TRBV27 and TRBJ2-5; D is unclear. The germline V and J ends were trimmed by 2 bases and 5 bases, with 12 bases remaining between them. Germline values: CDR1 MNHEY, CDR2 SMNVEV (reference sequence). CDR3 length: 14 amino acids. DNA of the CDR3: TGTGCCAGCAGTTTAAGCCGGTATAGCGAGACCCAGTACTTC. This sequence encodes CASSLSRYSETQYF.

V usage is TRBV5-1 and J usage is TRBJ2-7, with a possible D match to TRBD1 (6 bases). Germline loops: CDR1 SGHRS, CDR2 YFSETQ. V lost 7 bases, J lost 6 bases, and 20 bases lay in between. The CDR3 is made up of 14 amino acids. CDR3 loop: CASCPGPGASEQYF. The CDR3 nucleotides are TGCGCCAGCTGTCCAGGTCCAGGGGCTTCCGAGCAGTACTTC.

The gene calls are TRBV4-1 and TRBJ1-1; unclear D gene. Germline V gene sequence: CDR1 MGHRA, CDR2 YSYEKL. This CDR3 spans 16 amino acids. V dropped 0 bases and J dropped 4 bases, with 15 bases sitting between them. DNA for the CDR3: TGCGCCAGCAGCCAAGAGGATCGGGGATGGGGCACTGAAGCTTTCTTT. This sequence encodes CASSQEDRGWGTEAFF.

This rearrangement joins TRBV7-9 to TRBJ1-6; the D gene is possibly TRBD1 (6 bases). The CDR3 runs 14 residues. Germline V gives CDR1 SEHNR, CDR2 FQNEAQ (reference sequence). V gave up 3 bases and J gave up 7 bases, with 10 bases separating them. The CDR3 reads CASSFTGTNSPLHF. The DNA of the CDR3 is TGTGCCAGCAGCTTTACAGGGACGAATTCACCCCTCCACTTT.

This clone was seen once. The chain recombines TRBV7-2 with TRBJ1-1; TRBD1 is a possible D gene (6 bases). CDR1 and CDR2 from the germline V gene are SGHTA and FQGNSA. The germline V and J ends were trimmed by 4 bases and 5 bases, with 17 bases remaining between them. The CDR3 is 15 residues long. This CDR3 reads CASSSSPGGFTEAFF. As DNA, the CDR3 is TGTGCCAGCAGCTCTTCCCCGGGGGGCTTTACTGAAGCTTTCTTT.

The chain employs TRBV6-6 and TRBJ1-6; TRBD1 aligns across 9 bases. J lost 8 bases, V lost 0 bases, and 5 bases had no gene match. CDR3 size: 16 residues. CDR1 and CDR2 (germline): MNHNY, SVGAGI (reference sequence). CDR3 sequence (DNA): TGTGCCAGCAGTTACTCCCGGACAGGGGCGCATTCACCCCTCCACTTT. Translated, it gives CASSYSRTGAHSPLHF.

The chain recombines TRBV11-3 with TRBJ2-7; 8 bases map to TRBD1. There are 14 residues in the CDR3. V lost 5 bases, J lost 5 bases, and 8 bases stayed unmatched. Per the germline V gene, CDR1 is SGHNT and CDR2 is YENEEA. Here the CDR3 reads CASSARQGTDEQYF. In nucleotides, the CDR3 is TGTGCCAGCAGCGCCCGACAGGGGACCGACGAGCAGTACTTC.

This clone was seen a few times. The V gene is TRBV18, the J gene TRBJ2-3; no clear D gene. The V end was cut by 0 bases, the J end by 2 bases, with 12 bases between. From germline, CDR1 is KGHSH and CDR2 LQKENI. The CDR3 consists of 16 residues. DNA of the CDR3: TGTGCCAGCTCACCACCGATTCAGGAATACACAGATACGCAGTATTTT. Translating gives CASSPPIQEYTDTQYF.

V is TRBV29-1 and J is TRBJ2-6; TRBD1 matches at 8 bases. J was trimmed by 0 bases and V by 6 bases; bases with no gene match: 10. The CDR3 is 17 amino acids. Germline values: CDR1 SQVTM, CDR2 ANQGSEA. This CDR3 reads CSVETWTGISGANVLTF. The CDR3 region has the DNA TGCAGCGTGGAAACGTGGACAGGGATCTCTGGGGCCAACGTCCTGACTTTC.

The gene calls are TRBV2 and TRBJ1-1; TRBD1 agrees at 11 bases. Germline loops: CDR1 SNHLY, CDR2 FYNNEI. V gave up 6 bases and J gave up 4 bases; unmatched junction bases: 10. The CDR3 extends over 16 amino acids. This CDR3 reads CASRAKTGTGGTEAFF. The CDR3 DNA is TGTGCCAGCAGGGCGAAAACCGGGACAGGGGGCACTGAAGCTTTCTTT.

The rearrangement links TRBV7-6 to TRBJ2-1, with D tentatively TRBD2 (6 bases). Germline loops: CDR1 SGHVS, CDR2 FNYEAQ. The CDR3 spans 19 residues. With 0 bases removed from V and 4 bases from J, the gap between germline ends came to 22 bases. DNA for the CDR3: TGTGCCAGCAGCTTAGCGCGCCGCGGGGAGGCAGGGTCTTACAATGAGCAGTTCTTC. Protein: CASSLARRGEAGSYNEQFF.

The V and J genes are TRBV10-3 and TRBJ1-4; no firm D call. V was cut by 2 bases and J by 7 bases, with 8 bases left in between. Germline-derived CDR1 and CDR2 are ENHRY and SYGVKD. CDR3 size: 13 residues. CDR3 loop: CAISEGGGEKLFF. CDR3 nucleotide sequence: TGTGCCATCAGTGAGGGAGGCGGTGAAAAACTGTTTTTT.

The gene calls are TRBV6-2 or TRBV6-3 and TRBJ2-4; 9 nucleotides agree with TRBD1. CDR1 and CDR2 (germline): MNHEY, SVGEGT. The CDR3 runs to 15 residues. V lost 5 bases and J lost 3; bases outside the gene matches: 5. The DNA of the CDR3 is TGTGCCAGCAGTCCACAGGGGGCGGGCAAAAACATTCAGTACTTC. Its translation: CASSPQGAGKNIQYF.

Only one count was recorded for this clone. The chain has TRBV19 and TRBJ1-6; D might be TRBD1 (6 bases). Germline CDR1 reads LNHDA; CDR2 reads SQIVND (reference sequence). The ends were cut back, 4 bases at V and 2 bases at J, with 9 bases in the middle. This CDR3 comprises 15 residues. CDR3 nucleotide sequence: TGTGCCAGTAGTAGTGGGACACCCTATAATTCACCCCTCCACTTT. Its translation: CASSSGTPYNSPLHF.

This clone was seen only once. V and J are TRBV6-5 and TRBJ1-6, with D possibly being TRBD1 (5 bases). The germline V gene has CDR1 MNHEY and CDR2 SVGAGI. Trimming left V 8 bases short and J 9 bases short, with 11 bases between. The CDR3 has 12 amino acids. CDR3 bases: TGTGCCAGCTATCCAGGGTTTTCACCCCTCCACTTT. This encodes CASYPGFSPLHF.

The chain couples TRBV10-3 to TRBJ2-7; D possibly corresponds to TRBD1 (5 bases). V was cut by 6 bases and J by 3 bases, with 12 bases left in between. Germline V gene data show CDR1 as ENHRY and CDR2 as SYGVKD. The CDR3 length is 13 residues. The CDR3 is CAIRAQGRYEQYF. DNA for the CDR3: TGTGCCATCAGAGCCCAGGGTCGCTACGAGCAGTACTTC.